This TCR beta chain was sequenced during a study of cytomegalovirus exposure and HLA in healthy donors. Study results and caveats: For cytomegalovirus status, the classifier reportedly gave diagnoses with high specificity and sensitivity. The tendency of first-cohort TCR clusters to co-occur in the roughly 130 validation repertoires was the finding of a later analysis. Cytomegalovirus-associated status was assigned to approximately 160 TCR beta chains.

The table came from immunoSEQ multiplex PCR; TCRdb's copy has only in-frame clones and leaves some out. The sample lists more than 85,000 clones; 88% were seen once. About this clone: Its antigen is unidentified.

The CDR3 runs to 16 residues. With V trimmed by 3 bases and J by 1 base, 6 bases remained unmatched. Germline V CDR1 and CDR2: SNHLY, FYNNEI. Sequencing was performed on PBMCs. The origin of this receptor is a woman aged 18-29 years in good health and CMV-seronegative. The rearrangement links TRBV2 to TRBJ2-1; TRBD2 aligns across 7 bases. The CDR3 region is CASSDLASGSYNEQFF. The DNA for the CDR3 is TGTGCCAGCAGTGATTTGGCTAGCGGTTCCTACAATGAGCAGTTCTTC.